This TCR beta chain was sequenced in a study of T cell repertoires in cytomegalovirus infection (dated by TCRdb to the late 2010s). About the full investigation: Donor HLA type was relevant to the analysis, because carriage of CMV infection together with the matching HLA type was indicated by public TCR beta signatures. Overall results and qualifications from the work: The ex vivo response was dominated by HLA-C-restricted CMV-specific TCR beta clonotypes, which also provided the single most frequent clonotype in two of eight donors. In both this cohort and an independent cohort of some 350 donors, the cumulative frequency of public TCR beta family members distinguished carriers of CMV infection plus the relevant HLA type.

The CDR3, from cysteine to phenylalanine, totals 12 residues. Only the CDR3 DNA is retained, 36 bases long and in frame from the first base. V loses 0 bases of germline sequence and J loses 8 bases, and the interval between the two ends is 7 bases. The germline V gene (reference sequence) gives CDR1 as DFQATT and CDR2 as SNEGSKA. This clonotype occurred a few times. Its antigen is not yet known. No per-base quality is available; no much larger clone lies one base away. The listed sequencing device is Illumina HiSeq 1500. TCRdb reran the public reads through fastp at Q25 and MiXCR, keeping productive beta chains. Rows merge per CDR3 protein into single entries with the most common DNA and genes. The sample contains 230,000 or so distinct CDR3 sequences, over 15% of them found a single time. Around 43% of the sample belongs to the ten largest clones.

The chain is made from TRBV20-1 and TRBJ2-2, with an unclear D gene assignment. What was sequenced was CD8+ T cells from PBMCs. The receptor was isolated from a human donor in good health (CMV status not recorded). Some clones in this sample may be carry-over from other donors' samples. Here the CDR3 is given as CSAREEYGELFF. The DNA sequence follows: TGCAGTGCTAGAGAAGAGTATGGGGAGCTGTTTTTT.